Shown below are 5 T cell receptor beta chains from a single sample sequenced in a study of cytomegalovirus exposure and HLA in healthy donors. Primers for the PCR totalled 60 Vbeta and 13 Jbeta. TCRdb keeps only in-frame clones here, not all; method: immunoSEQ multiplex PCR. Of 65,000 to 85,000 clones listed, roughly 88% were seen once; the top ten hold roughly 2%. Input material: PBMCs. The source of these receptors is a woman in her thirties in good health and CMV-seronegative.

The J gene is TRBJ2-1, the V gene TRBV2, with D maybe TRBD1 (6 bases). With 2 bases removed from V and 7 bases from J, the gap between germline ends came to 9 bases. The CDR3 contains 13 residues. Germline V gene lookup returns CDR1 SNHLY and CDR2 FYNNEI. The CDR3 protein is CASSETGINEQFF. The DNA of the CDR3 is TGTGCCAGCAGTGAAACAGGGATAAATGAGCAGTTCTTC. Variable domain in full (rest from reference TRBV2 and TRBJ2-1): EPEVTQTPSHQVTQMGQEVILRCVPISNHLYFYWYRQILGQKVEFLVSFYNNEISEKSEIFDDQFSVERPDGSNFTLKIRSTKLEDSAMYFCASSETGINEQFFGPGTRLTVL.

In this sample, this clone turned up once. The CDR3 protein is CASSQSGSYYEQYF. The DNA for the CDR3 is TGCGCCAGCAGCCAGAGCGGATCTTACTACGAGCAGTACTTC. The rearrangement uses TRBV5-1 and TRBJ2-5, with D perhaps TRBD2 (5 bases). The DNA end favors TRBJ2-7, so the J call may be wrong. CDR3 size: 14 residues. Germline values: CDR1 SGHRS, CDR2 YFSETQ.

The genes are TRBV9 and TRBJ2-7; 7 positions match TRBD1. CDR3 length: 16 residues. Per germline, CDR1 SGDLS and CDR2 YYNGEE. Losses at the gene ends were 0 bases for V and 3 bases for J; bases not matched to a gene: 9. CDR3 bases: TGTGCCAGCAGCGTAGGTTCGACAGGGAGTAACTACGAGCAGTACTTC. Amino acid sequence: CASSVGSTGSNYEQYF.

The CDR3 here is CASSLGAGSYEQYF. CDR3 in DNA: TGTGCCAGCAGCTTAGGAGCGGGTTCCTACGAGCAGTACTTC. J is TRBJ2-7 and V is TRBV7-8, with D perhaps matching TRBD2 (6 bases). The ends were cut back, 1 base at V and 1 base at J, with 8 bases in the middle. The CDR3 is 14 amino acids. Germline loops: CDR1 SGHVS, CDR2 FQNEAQ.

V gene TRBV6-6 combines with J gene TRBJ2-5, with 14 nucleotides matching TRBD2. Matching the DNA end better, TRBJ2-7 makes the J call doubtful. This CDR3 region has 15 residues. Looked up from germline, CDR1 is MNHNY and CDR2 is SVGAGI (reference sequence). The CDR3 DNA is TGTGCCAGCAGCCCTGGGACTAGCGGGAGCTACGAGCAGTACTTC. It codes for CASSPGTSGSYEQYF.